The clone carrying this T cell receptor beta chain turned up a few times. The target antigen is unknown. Trimming removed 7 bases from V and 4 bases from J; junction bases left unmatched: 3. The CDR3 contains 14 residues. Germline CDR1 and CDR2: MNHNS and SASEGT. Sample collection consisted of about 6 milliliters of peripheral blood drawn at each of two time points. Multiplex PCR in two rounds served to amplify TCR beta CDR3 from genomic DNA. Amplification during the initial PCR round employed primers specific to each TRBV and TRBJ gene. Via MiXCR, TCRdb re-called the multiplex PCR reads, giving one row per CDR3 protein. The sample holds about 16,000 distinct CDR3 sequences, just under 45% seen once. The sample comes from a study of prognosis after radiotherapy for stage I lung cancer. Study summary: In the span from 2018 to January 2019, stage I non-small cell lung cancer patients were enrolled. Nobody among the patients got concurrent therapy with stereotactic body radiotherapy.

Study conclusions and caveats: The median unique TCR clone count dropped from approximately 9,600 to 7,200 after stereotactic body radiation therapy.

The sequencing used PBMCs, collected before or after stereotactic body radiation therapy (not recorded which). The chain uses TRBV6-1 and TRBJ1-6, with 8 bases aligning to TRBD1. This receptor was obtained from a donor over 45 with non-small cell lung cancer. This CDR3 reads CASTRQGYNSPLHF. The CDR3, as DNA: TGTGCCAGCACCAGACAGGGGTATAATTCACCCCTCCACTTT.